The 27 T cell receptor beta chains below come from one sample, sequenced in a study of shared clonotypes between healthy human individuals. The data were produced by immunoSEQ multiplex PCR, yet TCRdb's version contains in-frame clones alone and is incomplete. The sample contains about a million clones, 77% of which appear only once. Specimen: memory CD4+ T cells from PBMCs. The subset was: CD45RA-negative fraction. Receptor source: a man between 18 and 29 years old in good health. Some clones in this sample may be carry-over from other donors' samples.

This chain uses TRBV6-5 with TRBJ1-2; possible D gene TRBD1, 5 bases. The ends were cut back, 2 bases at V and 8 bases at J, with 12 bases in the middle. Germline values: CDR1 MNHEY, CDR2 SVGAGI. The CDR3 covers 13 residues. The DNA for the CDR3 is TGTGCCAGCAGTTACAACCCCGGGGGGGGCTACACCTTC. It translates to CASSYNPGGGYTF.

This clone was seen a few times. The chain is built from TRBV5-1 and TRBJ1-2; tentatively, D is TRBD1 (5 bases). Germline V CDR1 and CDR2: SGHRS, YFSETQ. The V and J ends lost 4 bases and 4 bases respectively, with 14 bases between them. This CDR3 spans 14 amino acids. CDR3 loop: CASSGADGVYGYTF. The CDR3 bases are TGCGCCAGCAGCGGGGCAGACGGAGTCTATGGCTACACCTTC.

The chain recombines TRBV7-9 with TRBJ2-5; TRBD2 agrees at 12 bases. V trimming: 6 bases; J trimming: 0 bases; junction bases outside the gene matches: 14. This CDR3 contains 19 residues. The germline gives CDR1 SEHNR, CDR2 FQNEAQ (reference sequence). CDR3 residues: CASSAKRTSGNSYQETQYF. Here the CDR3 DNA reads TGTGCCAGCAGTGCTAAACGGACTAGCGGGAATTCCTACCAAGAGACCCAGTACTTC.

The rearrangement links TRBV25-1 to TRBJ1-1; D is perhaps TRBD1 (5 bases). Germline CDR1 and CDR2: MGHDK and SYGVNS. There are 13 residues in the CDR3. V lost 6 bases and J 10 bases, leaving 18 bases between the germline ends. For the CDR3, the DNA is TGTGCCAGCAGCTTAGCAGGGACTGGTGGAGCTTTCTTT. It encodes CASSLAGTGGAFF.

The genes are TRBV5-1 and TRBJ2-5; D is unclear. Trimming took off 1 base at V and 5 bases at J, with 6 bases between the two ends. CDR3 length equals 12 residues. Germline CDR1 and CDR2: SGHRS and YFSETQ. CDR3 region: CASSLRSETQYF. Written as DNA, the CDR3 is TGCGCCAGCAGCTTGAGGTCCGAGACCCAGTACTTC.

For this clone: The junction departs from germline at one end; a sequencing error may be responsible. This chain joins TRBV30 and TRBJ2-7, with TRBD2 identical over 9 bases. The V gene's germline CDR1 is GTSNPN and CDR2 SVGIG (reference sequence). CDR3 length equals 14 residues. In DNA form, the CDR3 reads TGTGCCTGGAGTATAGCGGGAGACGGCTACGAGCGGTACTTC. Translated: CAWSIAGDGYERYF.

The chain couples TRBV9 to TRBJ1-2, with unresolved D. Trimming stripped 0 bases from V and 0 bases from J, with 9 bases between. The CDR3 loop spans 15 amino acids. Germline V lookup: CDR1 SGDLS, CDR2 YYNGEE. The CDR3 reads CASSVGGYSNYGYTF. The CDR3 nucleotides read TGTGCCAGCAGCGTAGGAGGATACTCTAACTATGGCTACACCTTC.

There are many counts of this clone. The same CDR3 arises from other DNA sequences in this sample as well. The rearrangement links TRBV5-6 to TRBJ1-1; D gene ambiguous. The V gene's germline CDR1 is SGHDT and CDR2 YYEEEE. The germline V and J ends were trimmed by 4 bases and 0 bases, with 16 bases remaining between them. The CDR3 loop spans 16 amino acids. CDR3 in amino acids: CASSVGMGFLNTEAFF. The CDR3 DNA follows: TGTGCCAGCAGCGTGGGGATGGGCTTTCTGAACACTGAAGCTTTCTTT.

The chain employs TRBV5-6 and TRBJ1-2; 10 bases map to TRBD1. V was clipped by 4 bases and J by 5 bases; unmatched bases: 11. The CDR3 is 16 amino acids. The germline gives CDR1 SGHDT, CDR2 YYEEEE. The CDR3, as DNA: TGTGCCAGCAGCCGGACCAGGACAGGGGGTTATTATGGCTACACCTTC. This codes for CASSRTRTGGYYGYTF. The whole variable domain, remainder taken from reference TRBV5-6 and TRBJ1-2, is DAGVTQSPTHLIKTRGQQVTLRCSPKSGHDTVSWYQQALGQGPQFIFQYYEEEERQRGNFPDRFSGHQFPNYSSELNVNALLLGDSALYLCASSRTRTGGYYGYTFGSGTRLTVV.

V and J are TRBV4-1 and TRBJ2-1; TRBD2 matches at 9 bases. The V and J ends lost 4 bases and 8 bases, in that order; junction bases with no gene match: 15. CDR1 is MGHRA and CDR2 is YSYEKL in the germline V gene. This CDR3 comprises 17 residues. The CDR3 loop is CASSPRGSGSSFHEQFF. The DNA for the CDR3 is TGCGCCAGCAGCCCCCGGGGTAGCGGGAGTAGTTTCCATGAGCAGTTCTTC.

This chain joins TRBV28 and TRBJ2-3; D uncertain. This CDR3 is 14 amino acids long. Trimming shortened V by 6 bases and J by 6 bases, and 16 bases separated the two germline ends. Germline V gives CDR1 MDHEN, CDR2 SYDVKM. CDR3 DNA sequence: TGTGCCAGCAGCAGAAAAACCGGTTTGGATACGCAGTATTTT. It yields the protein CASSRKTGLDTQYF.

The genes are TRBV11-2 and TRBJ2-1, with 10 bases matching TRBD2. CDR1 and CDR2 (germline): SGHAT, FQNNGV. CDR3 length: 15 amino acids. J gave up 0 bases and V 5 bases, and 1 base lay outside the gene matches. The CDR3 sequence is CASSRTSGSYNEQFF. DNA of the CDR3: TGTGCCAGCAGCCGGACTAGCGGCTCCTACAATGAGCAGTTCTTC. The variable domain in full, with the rest retrieved from reference TRBV11-2 and TRBJ2-1, is EAGVAQSPRYKIIEKRQSVAFWCNPISGHATLYWYQQILGQGPKLLIQFQNNGVVDDSQLPKDRFSAERLKGVDSTLKIQPAKLEDSAVYLCASSRTSGSYNEQFFGPGTRLTVL.

This clone was seen more than once but under ten times. This chain connects TRBV29-1 to TRBJ2-2, with a weak D call TRBD2 (5 bases). V was cut by 7 bases and J by 2 bases, with 14 bases left in between. Germline values: CDR1 SQVTM, CDR2 ANQGSEA. The CDR3 runs 14 residues. The CDR3 here is CSAGYRLNTGELFF. In DNA form, the CDR3 reads TGCAGCGCGGGATACCGACTTAACACCGGGGAGCTGTTTTTT.

Notes on this clone: It differs at one base from a far larger clone, so likely a read error. The same CDR3 can be traced to other DNA sequences in this sample. CDR3 in amino acids: CASSARMGGYTF. The CDR3 DNA is TGTGCTAGCAGTGCCAGGATGGGTGGCTACACCTTC. The chain couples TRBV6-1 to TRBJ1-2; no definite D call. The CDR3 runs to 12 residues. Germline CDR1 is MNHNS and CDR2 is SASEGT.

This clone was recorded only once. The rearrangement joins TRBV19 to TRBJ1-2, with D uncertain. The CDR3 consists of 13 residues. Trimming cost V 6 bases and J 3 bases, with 11 bases left between them. The V gene's germline CDR1 is LNHDA and CDR2 SQIVND (reference sequence). The CDR3 loop reads CASRGRSDYGYTF. The CDR3 coding sequence is TGTGCCAGTAGAGGTCGGTCGGACTATGGCTACACCTTC.

The chain joins TRBV6-5 to TRBJ1-2; no clear D. CDR1 and CDR2 from the germline V gene are MNHEY and SVGAGI. V dropped 0 bases and J dropped 7 bases, with 9 bases sitting between them. This CDR3 region has 13 residues. In nucleotides, the CDR3 is TGTGCCAGCAGTTACTCCAACCTAGGTGGCTACACCTTC. Its translation: CASSYSNLGGYTF.

This sequence joins TRBV7-6 and TRBJ1-4; 8 positions agree with TRBD1. V lost 6 bases and J lost 13; bases outside the gene matches: 7. The CDR3 covers 12 residues. Germline V gene sequence: CDR1 SGHVS, CDR2 FNYEAQ. CDR3 sequence: CASRPYRGGLFF. Here the CDR3 DNA reads TGTGCCAGCAGACCCTACAGGGGGGGACTGTTTTTT.

This clone was detected only a few times. At the DNA level, this CDR3 is encoded by other sequences in the same sample as well. The chain combines TRBV28 with TRBJ2-5; a weak D match, TRBD2 (5 bases). Germline CDR1 and CDR2: MDHEN and SYDVKM. V was trimmed by 3 bases and J by 1 base, leaving 6 bases between them. The CDR3 covers 13 residues. The chain's CDR3 is CASSLSGQETQYF. The DNA of the CDR3 is TGTGCCAGCAGTTTGAGCGGCCAAGAGACCCAGTACTTC. The full variable domain, with the rest looked up from reference TRBV28 and TRBJ2-5, is DVKVTQSSRYLVKRTGEKVFLECVQDMDHENMFWYRQDPGLGLRLIYFSYDVKMKEKGDIPEGYSVSREKKERFSLILESASTNQTSMYLCASSLSGQETQYFGPGTRLLVL.

The rearrangement joins TRBV4-2 to TRBJ2-7, with unresolved D. The germline CDR1 and CDR2 sequences are LGHNA and YNFKEQ. This CDR3 region has 17 residues. Between the trimmed V and J ends, which lost 0 bases and 0 bases, there was a span of 15 bases. CDR3 DNA sequence: TGTGCCAGCAGCCAAGATCTTGGCAGGTGGAACTCCTACGAGCAGTACTTC. Translating gives CASSQDLGRWNSYEQYF.

The chain joins TRBV28 to TRBJ1-1; possible D gene TRBD1, 6 bases. The CDR3 runs to 15 residues. Trimming pared 6 bases from V and 1 base from J, leaving 15 bases between. Germline V CDR1 and CDR2: MDHEN, SYDVKM. The CDR3 DNA is TGTGCCAGCAGACCGTCGGGGGCTGGGAACACTGAAGCTTTCTTT. Translating gives CASRPSGAGNTEAFF. Complete variable domain (other parts from reference TRBV28 and TRBJ1-1): DVKVTQSSRYLVKRTGEKVFLECVQDMDHENMFWYRQDPGLGLRLIYFSYDVKMKEKGDIPEGYSVSREKKERFSLILESASTNQTSMYLCASRPSGAGNTEAFFGQGTRLTVV.

This clone was counted only a few times. This chain joins TRBV6-1 and TRBJ1-4, with D maybe TRBD1 (6 bases). CDR1 and CDR2 from the germline V gene are MNHNS and SASEGT. The germline V and J ends were trimmed by 6 bases and 4 bases, with 9 bases remaining between them. This CDR3 is 13 amino acids long. The CDR3 reads CASRQGHNEKLFF. The CDR3 coding sequence is TGTGCCAGCAGGCAGGGACATAATGAAAAACTGTTTTTT.

This clone was picked up one time. CDR3: CASSLGQNIIYEQYF. CDR3 nucleotides: TGTGCCAGCAGCTTGGGGCAGAACATCATCTACGAGCAGTACTTC. The genes are TRBV5-4 and TRBJ2-7; no definite D call. CDR1 and CDR2 from the germline V gene are SGHNT and YYREEE (reference sequence). The CDR3 contains 15 residues. Trimming cost V 0 bases and J 3 bases, with 13 bases left between them.

This sequence joins TRBV15 and TRBJ1-1; perhaps TRBD1 as D (5 bases). Germline V CDR1 and CDR2: LNHNV, YYDKDF (reference sequence). The CDR3 has 13 residues. Trimming stripped 1 base from V and 7 bases from J, with 10 bases between. The CDR3 DNA reads as TGTGCCACCAGCAGAGCGGGGGAGGGTGAAGCTTTCTTT. It codes for CATSRAGEGEAFF.

In regard to this clone: Other DNA variants within this sample encode the same CDR3. The J gene is TRBJ2-5, the V gene TRBV30, with D possibly TRBD2 on 6 matching bases. Trimming removed 3 bases from V and 2 bases from J, with 10 bases in between. This CDR3 spans 13 amino acids. Germline lookup yields CDR1 GTSNPN and CDR2 SVGIG (reference sequence). The CDR3 nucleotides read TGTGCCTGGAGGCTGGGGGGTCAAGAGACCCAGTACTTC. It specifies CAWRLGGQETQYF.

The V gene is TRBV5-6, the J gene TRBJ1-2; D is unresolved. The germline V gene has CDR1 SGHDT and CDR2 YYEEEE. The V and J ends lost 4 bases and 1 base respectively, with 14 bases between them. The CDR3 is 15 residues long. In DNA form, the CDR3 reads TGTGCCAGCAGCGAGAAGAGTTGGGGTAACTATGGCTACACCTTC. This gives the protein CASSEKSWGNYGYTF.

The V call is TRBV19, the J call TRBJ1-1; possibly TRBD1 for D (6 bases). The CDR3 has 14 residues. V lost 7 bases and J lost 5, with 17 bases in between. Germline V CDR1 and CDR2: LNHDA, SQIVND (reference sequence). The CDR3 region has the DNA TGTGCCAGTAATCCGACAGGTAGTGAGACTGAAGCTTTCTTT. Translation gives CASNPTGSETEAFF.

The chain carries TRBV9 and TRBJ2-5; 9 bases are a match to TRBD1. Unmatched junction bases numbered 2, after V lost 3 bases and J lost 5 bases. Germline values: CDR1 SGDLS, CDR2 YYNGEE. This CDR3 spans 13 amino acids. The CDR3 DNA sequence: TGTGCCAGCAGCGCGACAGGGGGGGAGACCCAGTACTTC. It encodes CASSATGGETQYF. The complete variable domain, with remaining parts taken from reference TRBV9 and TRBJ2-5, reads DSGVTQTPKHLITATGQRVTLRCSPRSGDLSVYWYQQSLDQGLQFLIQYYNGEERAKGNILERFSAQQFPDLHSELNLSSLELGDSALYFCASSATGGETQYFGPGTRLLVL.